Below, 13 T cell receptor beta chains from the same sample are listed, as sequenced in a study of OX40 agonist ivuxolimab in advanced cancers. Here immunoSEQ multiplex PCR was the method, and the copy in TCRdb shows in-frame clones only, minus some. The data show some 86,000 clones, less than 95% seen once. Material: CD4+ or CD8+ T cells sorted from blood, obtained in a trial of the OX40 agonist ivuxolimab. These receptors came from an adult with an advanced solid tumor such as melanoma, head and neck, liver or kidney cancer.

The chain recombines TRBV5-6 with TRBJ2-3, with D possibly TRBD2 on 5 matching bases. CDR3 length: 14 residues. Germline V lookup: CDR1 SGHDT, CDR2 YYEEEE. Trimming took off 7 bases at V and 1 base at J, with 13 bases between the two ends. CDR3 DNA: TGTGCCAGCTTTAGAGGGAGCGGCACAGATACGCAGTATTTT. Translation: CASFRGSGTDTQYF.

V gene TRBV27 combines with J gene TRBJ2-3; TRBD2 is a possible D gene (6 bases). V dropped 5 bases and J dropped 2 bases, with 20 bases sitting between them. The CDR3 spans 17 residues. Germline V gene lookup returns CDR1 MNHEY and CDR2 SMNVEV (reference sequence). The CDR3 spells CASSTFGVGGTTDTQYF. The DNA for the CDR3 is TGTGCCAGCAGTACCTTTGGAGTGGGAGGTACCACAGATACGCAGTATTTT.

The V and J genes are TRBV25-1 and TRBJ2-7; no clear D gene. The CDR3 sequence is 12 residues long. Deletions cut 4 bases from V and 1 base from J, with 5 bases between. Per the germline V gene, CDR1 is MGHDK and CDR2 is SYGVNS. CDR3 DNA sequence: TGTGCCAGCAGTGGGTTGTCCTACGAGCAGTACTTC. Translating gives CASSGLSYEQYF.

The chain joins TRBV21-1 to TRBJ2-1; the DNA was not compared with TRBD1, the D call given in the table. TRBV21-1 is a listed pseudogene. This CDR3 is built from 14 residues. CDR3 residues: CASSLQGMGNEQFF. The CDR3 DNA sequence: TGTGCCAGCAGCCTTCAGGGGATGGGAAATGAGCAGTTCTTC.

The chain combines TRBV5-1 with TRBJ2-3, with TRBD1 identical over 10 bases. The CDR3 totals 14 residues. Trimming removed 0 bases from V and 7 bases from J; junction bases left unmatched: 2. Germline V gives CDR1 SGHRS, CDR2 YFSETQ. The CDR3 is CASSLGQGANTQYF. The CDR3 DNA sequence: TGCGCCAGCAGCTTGGGACAGGGGGCTAATACGCAGTATTTT.

The chain couples TRBV4-2 to TRBJ1-1; a possible D gene is TRBD1 (6 bases). Trimming stripped 3 bases from V and 4 bases from J, with 15 bases between. From germline, CDR1 is LGHNA and CDR2 YNFKEQ. The CDR3 is 15 residues long. The CDR3 DNA is TGTGCCAGCAGCCAGCCGAAGGGGGAGGGCACTGAAGCTTTCTTT. Translating it yields CASSQPKGEGTEAFF.

The chain links TRBV6-5 to TRBJ1-2, with unresolved D. The CDR3 loop spans 12 amino acids. Germline values: CDR1 MNHEY, CDR2 SVGAGI. V was pared by 6 bases and J by 5 bases, with 10 bases between. CDR3 loop: CASSPDTYGYTF. The CDR3 nucleotides are TGTGCCAGCAGCCCTGACACTTATGGCTACACCTTC.

The chain's CDR3 is CASSLVGGTYEQYF. CDR3 DNA sequence: TGTGCCAGCAGCTTAGTAGGCGGAACCTACGAGCAGTACTTC. The J gene is TRBJ2-7, the V gene TRBV7-2; no definite D call. V lost 1 base, J lost 2 bases, and 9 bases lay in between. The CDR3 has 14 amino acids. Per the germline V gene, CDR1 is SGHTA and CDR2 is FQGNSA.

This clone was found once. V usage is TRBV6-1 and J usage is TRBJ2-1; D call uncertain. Germline values: CDR1 MNHNS, CDR2 SASEGT. The CDR3 consists of 15 residues. Trimming removed 2 bases at V and 7 bases at J, with 15 bases between. CDR3 sequence: CASSEFPRTWNEQFF. CDR3 in DNA: TGTGCCAGCAGTGAATTTCCTAGGACGTGGAATGAGCAGTTCTTC.

The V and J genes are TRBV7-9 and TRBJ2-7; 8 nucleotides align to TRBD2. V lost 6 bases to trimming and J lost 5 bases; unmatched junction nucleotides: 6. Germline V gene sequence: CDR1 SEHNR, CDR2 FQNEAQ (reference sequence). CDR3 length: 13 residues. CDR3 region: CASRESGRHEQYF. CDR3 nucleotide sequence: TGTGCCAGCAGGGAAAGCGGGAGACACGAGCAGTACTTC.

The V call is TRBV10-2, the J call TRBJ2-1, with a tentative D call TRBD2 (6 bases). The ends were cut back, 6 bases at V and 6 bases at J, with 18 bases in the middle. Germline V gene data show CDR1 as WSHSY and CDR2 as SAAADI. The CDR3 runs 15 residues. CDR3 amino acids: CASSAGLREANEQFF. CDR3 sequence (DNA): TGCGCCAGCAGCGCGGGACTCCGGGAAGCCAATGAGCAGTTCTTC.

The V and J genes are TRBV6-5 and TRBJ1-2; 10 positions agree with TRBD1. This CDR3 has 13 amino acids. Looked up from germline, CDR1 is MNHEY and CDR2 is SVGAGI. J gave up 7 bases and V 8 bases, and 7 bases lay outside the gene matches. CDR3 region: CASFGDRGTGYTF. DNA for the CDR3: TGTGCCAGCTTCGGGGACAGGGGAACTGGCTACACCTTC.

V and J are TRBV15 and TRBJ2-1; D gene uncertain. This CDR3 has 13 residues. CDR1 LNHNV and CDR2 YYDKDF come from the germline V gene (reference sequence). With 6 bases removed from V and 0 bases from J, the gap between germline ends came to 6 bases. The DNA for the CDR3 is TGTGCCACCAGACCAAGCTCCTACAATGAGCAGTTCTTC. Translating gives CATRPSSYNEQFF.